The T cell receptor (beta chain) described here comes from a study of T cells in Graves' hyperthyroidism and ophthalmopathy. Findings and caveats of the study: Prediction of ophthalmopathy progression came a median roughly 6.6 months pre-onset. Ophthalmopathy was distinguished from stable hyperthyroidism by 13 V-J signatures. Most thyroid clonotypes expanded above 0.001 appeared in blood too.

Ten or more counts support this clonotype. As yet, its antigen is unknown. The CDR3 regions of TCR beta were amplified from RNA transcripts. The TCR CDR3 was amplified in a first-round RT-PCR using the HTBI primer set. TCRdb re-analysed the multiplex PCR reads in MiXCR, keeping a single row per CDR3 protein. The data show under 350,000 distinct CDR3 sequences, with 25% seen just once and over 25% held by the top ten. Using over 8.5 ml of fresh peripheral blood, PBMCs were prepared. CDR1 ENHRY and CDR2 SYGVKD come from the germline V gene. V lost 8 bases, J lost 4 bases, and 6 bases stayed unmatched. This CDR3 spans 15 amino acids.

The gene calls are TRBV10-3 and TRBJ2-7, with 15 bases fitting TRBD2. This receptor was identified in a man between 40 and 49 years old with Graves' hyperthyroidism that later progressed to Graves' ophthalmopathy. The sample taken for sequencing was blood. The CDR3 sequence is CAIGAGLAGGYEQYF. CDR3 DNA sequence: TGTGCCATCGGTGCTGGACTAGCGGGAGGGTACGAGCAGTACTTC.